The rows below give T cell receptor beta chains drawn from one sample of a study of tumor-infiltrating lymphocytes in glioblastoma multiforme. TCRdb redid the calling of the multiplex PCR reads with MiXCR, one entry per CDR3 protein. The sample consists of approximately 30,000 distinct CDR3 sequences, around 55% of them appearing once. The sequenced sample consisted of brain tumor tissue. The receptors stem from a male donor with glioblastoma. The CDR3 runs from the conserved cysteine through the conserved F or W. A D gene is named only where the DNA matches it firmly. A clone size is listed for some rows: how often the clone was seen (once, few, many), or a class if it is expanded.

j_call	d_call	v_call	clone_size	cdr3_nt	cdr3_aa
TRBJ2-7	.	TRBV4-2	.	TGTGCCAGCAGCTCGCATCCGGGACTCCTGGTGGGCTCCTACGAGCAGTACTTC	CASSSHPGLLVGSYEQYF
TRBJ2-7	.	TRBV11-2	.	TGTGCCAGCAGCTTAGATATTGGGTGGGACGAGAGTGAGCAGTACTTC	CASSLDIGWDESEQYF
TRBJ2-1	.	TRBV6-6	.	TGTGCCGGCAGTTACCCCGCTGGAGCACCGGGCAATGAGCGGTTCTTC	CAGSYPAGAPGNERFF
TRBJ1-5	.	TRBV10-3	many	TGTGCCATCAGTGAACAGACGTCTCAGCCCCAGCATTTT	CAISEQTSQPQHF
TRBJ2-1	.	TRBV11-2	.	TGTGCCAGCAGCTTAGTGGCAGCGTACAATGAGCAGTTCTTC	CASSLVAAYNEQFF
TRBJ2-7	.	TRBV11-3	once	TGTGCCAGCAGCTTAGGGGACATCTACGAGCGATACTTC	CASSLGDIYERYF
TRBJ2-1	TRBD2	TRBV2	.	TGTGCCAGCAGTCGGACTAGCGTGAGGGTCAATGAGCAGTTCTTC	CASSRTSVRVNEQFF
TRBJ1-1	.	TRBV11-2	medium-sized	TGTGCCAGCAGCTTAGATTTGGGGGGTTTCGGAGCTTTCTTT	CASSLDLGGFGAFF
TRBJ2-1	.	TRBV29-1	.	TGCAGCGTTCCGGGGAATGAGCAGTTCTTC	CSVPGNEQFF
TRBJ2-5	.	TRBV5-4	many	TGTGCCAGCAGCCCGTTAAGGAGGGGGAAAAGGGAGACCCAGTACTTC	CASSPLRRGKRETQYF
TRBJ1-1	TRBD1	TRBV2	.	TGTGCCAGCAGGGGATCTGGACAGGGAAACACTGAAGCTTTCTTT	CASRGSGQGNTEAFF